The 11 T cell receptor beta chains below come from one sample, sequenced in a study of T-cell memory formation after mild COVID-19. From the 5' RACE reads, TCRdb called clonotypes with MiXCR, one entry per CDR3 protein. The repertoire holds about 560,000 distinct CDR3 sequences, with less than 25% as singletons. Sequencing was done on a sample of PBMCs or a T cell subset sorted from them (not recorded which). These receptors came from an adult woman who had mild COVID-19 (a few samples of this study predate the infection). Cell type and time point are not known.

The V and J genes are TRBV18 and TRBJ1-5; D ambiguous. The CDR3 length is 17 residues. Germline V CDR1 and CDR2: KGHSH, LQKENI. The V end was cut by 0 bases, the J end by 4 bases, with 16 bases between. CDR3 in amino acids: CASSPPGEGVANQPQHF. In DNA, the CDR3 is TGTGCCAGCTCACCACCCGGGGAGGGTGTGGCGAATCAGCCCCAGCATTTT.

There are a few counts of this clonotype. The rearrangement links TRBV5-6 to TRBJ2-2; 9 positions match TRBD1. CDR3 size: 18 residues. The V segment lost 3 bases and the J segment 1 base; nucleotides outside the gene matches: 10. CDR1 and CDR2 from the germline V gene are SGHDT and YYEEEE. The CDR3 DNA sequence: TGTGCCAGCAGCTGGAGACGGACAGGGGTTGGGAACACCGGGGAGCTGTTTTTT. Amino acids: CASSWRRTGVGNTGELFF.

This chain links TRBV29-1 with TRBJ2-7; 7 nucleotides match TRBD1. Germline values: CDR1 SQVTM, CDR2 ANQGSEA. CDR3 length equals 11 residues. V lost 7 bases and J lost 1; bases outside the gene matches: 1. The CDR3, as DNA: TGCAGCGCGGGACAGTCCTACGAGCAGTACTTC. Protein product: CSAGQSYEQYF.

This chain uses TRBV12-3 or TRBV12-4 with TRBJ2-5; 12 bases align to TRBD2. The CDR3 is 16 amino acids. Losses at the gene ends were 2 bases for V and 7 bases for J; bases not matched to a gene: 8. The CDR3 loop is CASSLSTSGGSGTQYF. CDR3 sequence (DNA): TGTGCCAGCAGTTTATCGACTAGCGGGGGCTCGGGGACCCAGTACTTC.

This clonotype showed up just a few times. The chain couples TRBV11-3 to TRBJ2-1; D is possibly TRBD2 (5 bases). The CDR3 is 17 amino acids. Germline V gives CDR1 SGHNT, CDR2 YENEEA. V shed 2 bases and J shed 0 bases, with 14 bases lying between them. CDR3 sequence reads: CASSLRSGRSSYNEQFF. In DNA form, the CDR3 reads TGTGCCAGCAGCTTAAGAAGCGGAAGGAGCTCCTACAATGAGCAGTTCTTC.

The V and J genes are TRBV10-3 and TRBJ2-7, with 9 bases aligning to TRBD1. Germline CDR1 reads ENHRY; CDR2 reads SYGVKD. The CDR3 loop spans 13 amino acids. Trimming removed 7 bases from V and 6 bases from J; junction bases left unmatched: 7. CDR3 DNA sequence: TGTGCCATCACCGGGACAGGGTGGTCCGAGCAGTACTTC. This translates into CAITGTGWSEQYF.

This clonotype has only a few counts. J is TRBJ2-5 and V is TRBV7-9; 13 bases line up with TRBD2. With 0 bases clipped from V and 4 bases from J, the junction kept 2 bases outside the gene matches. CDR3 length: 16 amino acids. Looked up from germline, CDR1 is SEHNR and CDR2 is FQNEAQ (reference sequence). CDR3 in amino acids: CASSLARTSGRETQYF. The CDR3 coding sequence is TGTGCCAGCAGCTTAGCTAGGACTAGCGGGAGAGAGACCCAGTACTTC.

This clonotype showed up just a few times. This chain joins TRBV7-9 and TRBJ1-2; 8 bases match TRBD1. V was pared by 5 bases and J by 7 bases, with 15 bases of the junction left unmatched. Germline V CDR1 and CDR2: SEHNR, FQNEAQ (reference sequence). The CDR3 extends over 16 amino acids. CDR3 in DNA: TGTGCCAGCAGCCCAAGACAGGGGTTCGCCGTTTTTGGCTACACCTTC. Amino acids: CASSPRQGFAVFGYTF.

The table lists this clonotype with a few counts. The chain has TRBV29-1 and TRBJ2-1; 8 bases align to TRBD1. Germline CDR1 is SQVTM and CDR2 is ANQGSEA. The ends lost 6 bases at V and 7 bases at J; junction bases unmatched: 14. The CDR3 spans 15 residues. CDR3 sequence (DNA): TGCAGCGTGAGGGACGACAGGGGAAAGAGGAATGAGCAGTTCTTC. Its protein product is CSVRDDRGKRNEQFF.

This clonotype was counted between two and nine times. The chain links TRBV5-1 to TRBJ2-3; weak D call: TRBD2 (5 bases). From germline, CDR1 is SGHRS and CDR2 YFSETQ. V was clipped by 3 bases and J by 0 bases, with 14 bases between them. The CDR3 loop spans 16 amino acids. The CDR3 DNA is TGCGCCAGCAGCTCTGGAGGTTCTTCTAGCACAGATACGCAGTATTTT. This translates into CASSSGGSSSTDTQYF. The variable domain in full, completed from reference TRBV5-1 and TRBJ2-3, reads KAGVTQTPRYLIKTRGQQVTLSCSPISGHRSVSWYQQTPGQGLQFLFEYFSETQRNKGNFPGRFSGRQFSNSRSEMNVSTLELGDSALYLCASSSGGSSSTDTQYFGPGTRLTVL.

This clonotype occurred a few times. The CDR3 nucleotides read TGTGCCACGACCTCAGGGTACCAAGAGACCCAGTACTTC. This encodes CATTSGYQETQYF. The V gene is TRBV15, the J gene TRBJ2-5, with a possible D match to TRBD1 (5 bases). Trimming shortened V by 9 bases and J by 0 bases, and 11 bases separated the two germline ends. Germline V CDR1 and CDR2: LNHNV, YYDKDF (reference sequence). CDR3 size: 13 residues.